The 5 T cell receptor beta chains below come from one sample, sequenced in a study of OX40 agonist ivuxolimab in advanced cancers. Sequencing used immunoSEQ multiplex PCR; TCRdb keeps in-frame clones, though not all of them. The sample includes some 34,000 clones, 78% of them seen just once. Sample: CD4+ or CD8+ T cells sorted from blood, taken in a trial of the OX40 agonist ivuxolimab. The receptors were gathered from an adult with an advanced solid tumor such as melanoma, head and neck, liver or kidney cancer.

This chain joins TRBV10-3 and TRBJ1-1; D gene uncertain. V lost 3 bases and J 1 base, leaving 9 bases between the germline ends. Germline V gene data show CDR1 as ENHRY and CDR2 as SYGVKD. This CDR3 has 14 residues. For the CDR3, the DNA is TGTGCCATCAGTGACGACTTACCGAACACTGAAGCTTTCTTT. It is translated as CAISDDLPNTEAFF.

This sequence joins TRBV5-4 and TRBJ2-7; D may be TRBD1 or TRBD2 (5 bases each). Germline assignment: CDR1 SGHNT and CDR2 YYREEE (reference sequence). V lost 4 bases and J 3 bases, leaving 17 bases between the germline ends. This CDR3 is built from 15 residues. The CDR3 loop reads CASSPRREGVYEQYF. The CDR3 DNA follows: TGTGCCAGCAGCCCCCGACGGGAAGGGGTCTACGAGCAGTACTTC.

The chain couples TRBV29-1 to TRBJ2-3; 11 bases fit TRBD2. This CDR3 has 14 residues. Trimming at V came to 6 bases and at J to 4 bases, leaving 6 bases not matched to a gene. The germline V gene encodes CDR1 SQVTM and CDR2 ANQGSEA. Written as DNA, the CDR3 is TGCAGCGTGAGCGGACTAGCGGGCCCAGATACGCAGTATTTT. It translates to CSVSGLAGPDTQYF.

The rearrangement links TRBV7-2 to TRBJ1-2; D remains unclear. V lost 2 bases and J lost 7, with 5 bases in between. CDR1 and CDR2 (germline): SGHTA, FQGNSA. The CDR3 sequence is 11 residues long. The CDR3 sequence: CASSLFIGYTF. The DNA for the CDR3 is TGTGCCAGCAGCTTATTTATTGGCTACACCTTC. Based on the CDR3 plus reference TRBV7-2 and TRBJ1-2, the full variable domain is GAGVSQSPSNKVTEKGKDVELRCDPISGHTALYWYRQSLGQGLEFLIYFQGNSAPDKSGLPSDRFSAERTGGSVSTLTIQRTQQEDSAVYLCASSLFIGYTFGSGTRLTVV.

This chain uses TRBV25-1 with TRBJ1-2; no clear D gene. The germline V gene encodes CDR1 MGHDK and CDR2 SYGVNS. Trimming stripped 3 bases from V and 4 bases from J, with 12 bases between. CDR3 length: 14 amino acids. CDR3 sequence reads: CASSDRQLGYGYTF. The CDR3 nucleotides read TGTGCCAGCAGTGACAGGCAGCTAGGCTATGGCTACACCTTC.